The 18 T cell receptor beta chains below were found in one sample sequenced in a study of T cell responses to AZD1222 COVID-19 vaccine. The method was immunoSEQ multiplex PCR; TCRdb's version includes in-frame clones alone and lacks a portion of them. The top ten hold around 25% of the sample, which has about 42,000 clones, about 91% seen once. The sequences come from peripheral blood, collected 28 days after the second AZD1222 dose. The source of these receptors is an adult who received the AZD1222 COVID-19 vaccine.

The chain links TRBV6-4 to TRBJ1-5; 9 bases are a match to TRBD1. V was clipped by 4 bases and J by 9 bases; unmatched bases: 7. Germline V gene data show CDR1 as MRHNA and CDR2 as SNTAGT. The CDR3 contains 14 residues. The CDR3 DNA is TGTGCCAGCAGTGTCCGACAGGGGGTTCCGCCCCAGCATTTT. This codes for CASSVRQGVPPQHF.

Comment on this clone: Germline is not matched at one junction end, which may reflect a read error. The chain has TRBV12-3 or TRBV12-4 and TRBJ2-5; no firm D call. The CDR3 contains 13 residues. The CDR3 loop reads CASGIRTQGTQYF. As DNA, the CDR3 is TGTGCCAGCGGGATCCGGACCCAAGGGACCCAGTACTTC.

This clone appeared a single time. V usage is TRBV7-6 and J usage is TRBJ2-1, with 13 bases fitting TRBD2. This CDR3 is built from 16 residues. V gave up 1 base and J gave up 4 bases; unmatched junction bases: 1. Per the germline V gene, CDR1 is SGHVS and CDR2 is FNYEAQ. CDR3 DNA: TGTGCCAGCAGCTTAGGGACTAGCGGGAGTTACAATGAGCAGTTCTTC. It yields the protein CASSLGTSGSYNEQFF.

The V call is TRBV6-1, the J call TRBJ1-6; the D is unclear. With 5 bases removed from V and 7 bases from J, the gap between germline ends came to 15 bases. The V gene's germline CDR1 is MNHNS and CDR2 SASEGT. The CDR3 covers 15 residues. In DNA form, the CDR3 reads TGTGCCAGCAGTCCGATGGGTGTAGCCAATTCACCCCTCCACTTT. Its translation is CASSPMGVANSPLHF.

This clone was seen a single time. This sequence joins TRBV9 and TRBJ2-1; D is perhaps TRBD1 (5 bases). The V and J ends lost 0 bases and 6 bases respectively, with 10 bases between them. This CDR3 is 14 amino acids long. Germline V gives CDR1 SGDLS, CDR2 YYNGEE. CDR3 in amino acids: CASSVVGAINEQFF. CDR3 DNA sequence: TGTGCCAGCAGCGTAGTTGGGGCTATCAATGAGCAGTTCTTC.

V and J are TRBV5-8 and TRBJ2-5, with TRBD2 matching 11 bases. The trim removed 3 bases at V and 3 bases at J, leaving 4 bases unmatched. The CDR3 loop spans 15 amino acids. The germline CDR1 and CDR2 sequences are SGHTS and YDEGEE. In DNA form, the CDR3 reads TGTGCCAGCAGCTCGGCTAGCGGGGGGAAAGAGACCCAGTACTTC. Translating gives CASSSASGGKETQYF.

The rearrangement links TRBV18 to TRBJ2-7; tentatively, D is TRBD1 (6 bases). From germline, CDR1 is KGHSH and CDR2 LQKENI. The CDR3 is 14 amino acids. V dropped 6 bases and J dropped 2 bases, with 14 bases sitting between them. The CDR3 is CASSPTGSPYEQYF. CDR3 DNA sequence: TGTGCCAGCTCTCCTACAGGGTCCCCCTACGAGCAGTACTTC.

The chain combines TRBV27 with TRBJ2-5; D is uncertain. The CDR3 extends over 15 amino acids. Deletions cut 9 bases from V and 0 bases from J, with 17 bases between. Germline V gives CDR1 MNHEY, CDR2 SMNVEV (reference sequence). CDR3 DNA: TGTGCCAGTCCGCCCCGAGCAGATTACCAAGAGACCCAGTACTTC. It translates to CASPPRADYQETQYF.

The chain employs TRBV6-6 and TRBJ1-6, with D unclear. This CDR3 is 13 amino acids long. Germline loops: CDR1 MNHNY, CDR2 SVGAGI (reference sequence). Trimming left V 5 bases short and J 8 bases short, with 10 bases between. CDR3 in DNA: TGTGCCAGCAGTCCGTACAGCTATTCACCCCTCCACTTT. It yields the protein CASSPYSYSPLHF.

The CDR3 nucleotides read TGTGCCTGGAGTCGGACTAGCGAGGTCGGGGAGCTGTTTTTT. Translation: CAWSRTSEVGELFF. V and J are TRBV30 and TRBJ2-2; 9 positions match TRBD2. CDR1 is GTSNPN, CDR2 SVGIG, per germline (reference sequence). The V gene end was trimmed by 2 bases and the J gene end by 7 bases; junction bases not matched to a gene: 5. This CDR3 has 14 residues.

In DNA, the CDR3 is TGTGCCAGCAGTTTCGGGACTAGCCCCTACAATGAGCAGTTCTTC. Protein product: CASSFGTSPYNEQFF. The V gene is TRBV27, the J gene TRBJ2-1; TRBD2 matches 9 bases. CDR1 is MNHEY and CDR2 is SMNVEV in the germline V gene (reference sequence). This CDR3 has 15 residues. V lost 3 bases to trimming and J lost 2 bases; unmatched junction nucleotides: 2.

In this sample, this clone turned up a few times. This chain joins TRBV7-8 and TRBJ2-5; D is perhaps TRBD1 (6 bases). Germline CDR1 reads SGHVS; CDR2 reads FQNEAQ. Trimming removed 5 bases at V and 7 bases at J, with 20 bases between. The CDR3 consists of 15 residues. CDR3 sequence (DNA): TGTGCCAGCAGCGGAGACGCAGGGGCCCTCGGGACCCAGTACTTC. Protein: CASSGDAGALGTQYF.

This chain connects TRBV12-2 to TRBJ2-2; the table's D call TRBD2 went unverified against the DNA. TRBV12-2 is shown as a pseudogene. There are 12 residues in the CDR3. The CDR3, as DNA: TGTGCAAGTCGCTCGTGTACCGGGGAGCTGTTTTTT. It yields the protein CASRSCTGELFF.

The rearrangement joins TRBV29-1 to TRBJ1-1; TRBD1 is a possible D gene (5 bases). Between the trimmed V and J ends, which lost 4 bases and 11 bases, there was a span of 11 bases. Germline CDR1 is SQVTM and CDR2 is ANQGSEA. The CDR3 is made up of 10 amino acids. The DNA for the CDR3 is TGCAGCGTTGTTCCGGGGGGGGCTTTCTTT. Its translation: CSVVPGGAFF.

This sequence joins TRBV5-4 and TRBJ2-2; D may correspond to TRBD1 or TRBD2 (5 bases each). This CDR3 has 18 residues. The V gene's germline CDR1 is SGHNT and CDR2 YYREEE (reference sequence). V lost 0 bases and J lost 0, with 15 bases in between. For the CDR3, the DNA is TGTGCCAGCAGCTTGGACGTGCCCGGGACGACGAACACCGGGGAGCTGTTTTTT. Encoded protein: CASSLDVPGTTNTGELFF.

The chain has TRBV6-2 or TRBV6-3 and TRBJ1-5; 7 nucleotides align to TRBD1. The CDR3 has 15 amino acids. Germline-derived CDR1 and CDR2 are MNHEY and SVGEGT. V lost 5 bases, J lost 0 bases, and 4 bases stayed unmatched. The CDR3 nucleotides are TGTGCCAGCAGTCCCGGGACAGATAGCAATCAGCCCCAGCATTTT. Translation gives CASSPGTDSNQPQHF.

The V and J genes are TRBV11-2 and TRBJ1-1; no definite D call. Germline CDR1 SGHAT, CDR2 FQNNGV. The V end lost 7 bases, the J end lost 0 bases, and 15 bases lay between the germline ends. The CDR3 spans 15 residues. Here the CDR3 reads CASTGDLGLNTEAFF. The CDR3 nucleotides are TGTGCCAGCACCGGAGATCTGGGCTTGAACACTGAAGCTTTCTTT.

This rearrangement joins TRBV7-3 to TRBJ2-7; possible D gene TRBD1, 6 bases. Germline CDR1 and CDR2: SGHTA and FQGTGA. The CDR3 contains 13 residues. Trimming removed 5 bases from V and 2 bases from J, with 10 bases in between. CDR3 residues: CASSRGQTYEQYF. DNA of the CDR3: TGTGCCAGCAGCAGAGGACAGACCTACGAGCAGTACTTC. The whole variable domain, filled in from reference TRBV7-3 and TRBJ2-7, reads GAGVSQTPSNKVTEKGKYVELRCDPISGHTALYWYRQSLGQGPEFLIYFQGTGAADDSGLPNDRFFAVRPEGSVSTLKIQRTERGDSAVYLCASSRGQTYEQYFGPGTRLTVT.